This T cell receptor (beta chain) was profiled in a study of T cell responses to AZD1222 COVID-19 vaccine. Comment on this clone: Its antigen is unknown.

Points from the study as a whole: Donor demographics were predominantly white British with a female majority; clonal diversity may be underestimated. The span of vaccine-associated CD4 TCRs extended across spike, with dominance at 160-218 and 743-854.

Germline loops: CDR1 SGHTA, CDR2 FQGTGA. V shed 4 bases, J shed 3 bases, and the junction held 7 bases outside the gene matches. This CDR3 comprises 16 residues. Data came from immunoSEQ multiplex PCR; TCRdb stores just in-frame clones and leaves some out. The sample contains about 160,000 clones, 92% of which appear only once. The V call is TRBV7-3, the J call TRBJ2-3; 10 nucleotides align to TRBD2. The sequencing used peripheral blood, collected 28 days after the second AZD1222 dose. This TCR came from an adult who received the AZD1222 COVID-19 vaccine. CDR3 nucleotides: TGTGCCAGCAGCTCCCTAGCGGGAGTAGGTACAGATACGCAGTATTTT. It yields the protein CASSSLAGVGTDTQYF.